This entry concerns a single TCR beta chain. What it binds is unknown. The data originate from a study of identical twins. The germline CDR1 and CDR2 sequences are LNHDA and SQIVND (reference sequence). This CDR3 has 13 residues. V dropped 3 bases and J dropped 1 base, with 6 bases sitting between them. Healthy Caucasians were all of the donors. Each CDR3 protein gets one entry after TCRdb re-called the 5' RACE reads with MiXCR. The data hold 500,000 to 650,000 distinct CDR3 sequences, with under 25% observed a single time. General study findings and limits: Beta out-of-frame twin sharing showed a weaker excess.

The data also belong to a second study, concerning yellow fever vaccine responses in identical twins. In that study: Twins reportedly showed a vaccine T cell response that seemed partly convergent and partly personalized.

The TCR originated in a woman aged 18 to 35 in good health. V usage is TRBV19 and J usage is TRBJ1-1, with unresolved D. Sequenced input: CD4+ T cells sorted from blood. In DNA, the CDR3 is TGTGCCAGTAGTATTACACAGAACACTGAAGCTTTCTTT. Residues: CASSITQNTEAFF.